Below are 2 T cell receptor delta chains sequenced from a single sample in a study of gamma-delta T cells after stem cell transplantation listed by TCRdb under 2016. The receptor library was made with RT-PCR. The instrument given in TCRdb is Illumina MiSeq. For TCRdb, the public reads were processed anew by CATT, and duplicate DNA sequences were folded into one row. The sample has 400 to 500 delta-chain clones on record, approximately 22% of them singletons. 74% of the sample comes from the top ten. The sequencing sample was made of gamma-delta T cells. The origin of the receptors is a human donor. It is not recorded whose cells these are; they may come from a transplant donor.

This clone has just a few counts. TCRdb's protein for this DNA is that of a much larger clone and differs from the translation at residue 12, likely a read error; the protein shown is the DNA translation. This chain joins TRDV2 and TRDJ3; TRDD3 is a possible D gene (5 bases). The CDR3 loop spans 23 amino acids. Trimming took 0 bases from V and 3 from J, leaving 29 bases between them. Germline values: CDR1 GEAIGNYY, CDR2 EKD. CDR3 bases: TGTGCCTGTGACACCGTTAATCGTGTTGGGGAAAACAGGAGTGGCTGGGACACCCGACAGATGTTTTTC. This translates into CACDTVNRVGENRSGWDTRQMFF.

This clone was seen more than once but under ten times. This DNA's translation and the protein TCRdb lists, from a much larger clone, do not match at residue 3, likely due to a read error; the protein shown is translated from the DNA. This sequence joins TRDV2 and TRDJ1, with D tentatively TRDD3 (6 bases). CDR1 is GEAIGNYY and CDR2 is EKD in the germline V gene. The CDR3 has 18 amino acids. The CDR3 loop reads CARDTVGGPFGYTDKLIF. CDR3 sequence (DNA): TGTGCCCGTGACACCGTCGGGGGACCTTTCGGCTACACCGATAAACTCATCTTT.